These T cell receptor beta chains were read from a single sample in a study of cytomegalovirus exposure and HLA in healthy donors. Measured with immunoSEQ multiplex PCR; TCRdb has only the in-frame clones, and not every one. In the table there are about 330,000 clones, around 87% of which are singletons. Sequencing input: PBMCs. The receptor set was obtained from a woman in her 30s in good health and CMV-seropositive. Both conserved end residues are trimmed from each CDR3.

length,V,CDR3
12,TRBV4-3,ASSQVPGNYGYT
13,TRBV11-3,ASSQSGTGLSEAF
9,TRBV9,ASSVGVEQY
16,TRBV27,ASSLTGGVGPFADTQY
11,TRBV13,ASSFGQGYEQY
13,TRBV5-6,ASSESGTGTGEQY
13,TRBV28,ASSPYAEVNTEAF
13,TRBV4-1,ASSHGQGVTDTQY
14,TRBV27,ASNPLAGASRNEQF
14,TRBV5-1,ASSLGTSGNTYEQY
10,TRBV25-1,ASSLGNSPLH
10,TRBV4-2,ASSQAAYEQY
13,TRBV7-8,ASRSGTGVNQPQH
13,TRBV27,ASSITRGGYNGYT
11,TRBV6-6,ASRQEGNTEAF
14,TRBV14,ASSPGLAGGSYEQY
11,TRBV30,AFLRGDNYGYT
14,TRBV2,ASSAGQGTRTDTQY
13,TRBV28,ASSFPSGISYEQY
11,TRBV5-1,ASSPRDRGTQY
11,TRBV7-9,ASSSQGGDEQY
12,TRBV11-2,ASSYGTGGYEQY
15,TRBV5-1,ASSLEDRGRLNTEAF
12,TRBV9,ASSVGIAGEGYT
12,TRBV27,ASSPRSAGLPQY
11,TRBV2,ASSDSAVSEQF
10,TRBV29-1,SVISSNQPQH
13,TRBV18,ASSPPATGGDEQF
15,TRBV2,ASSETGGGGRTGELF
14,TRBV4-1,ASTSRGGFVTDTQY
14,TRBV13,ASSLSGDLQVPEAF
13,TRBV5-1,ASSVSTGGNQPQH
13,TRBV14,ASSQVKTVNEKLF
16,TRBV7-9,ASSLVSSRDLPNYEQY
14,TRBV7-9,ASSSSTGRGNQPQH
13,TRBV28,ASSLVQGIYEKLF
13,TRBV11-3,ASSQGDDLGNEQF
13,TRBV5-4,ASSLGQGAGYGYT
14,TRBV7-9,ASSFQTRTATYEQY
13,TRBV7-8,ASSGQTSGNNEQF
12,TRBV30,AWGGMPGNSPLH
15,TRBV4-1,ASSQGDRGIGNTEAF
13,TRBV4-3,ASSPLAGGTDTQY